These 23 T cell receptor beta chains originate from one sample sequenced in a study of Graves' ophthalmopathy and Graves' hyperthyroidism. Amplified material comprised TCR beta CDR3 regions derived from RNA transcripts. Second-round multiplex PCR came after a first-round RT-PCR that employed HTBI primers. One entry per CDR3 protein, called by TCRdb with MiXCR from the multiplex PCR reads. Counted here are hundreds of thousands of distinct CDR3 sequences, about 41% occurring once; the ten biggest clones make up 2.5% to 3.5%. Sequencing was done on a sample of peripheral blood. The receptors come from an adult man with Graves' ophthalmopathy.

This CDR3 is CASSAGGNGELFF. The CDR3 nucleotides are TGTGCCAGCAGCGCTGGGGGGAATGGGGAGCTGTTTTTT. This sequence joins TRBV11-2 and TRBJ2-2; a possible D gene is TRBD2 (6 bases). Trimming pared 5 bases from V and 8 bases from J, leaving 12 bases between. The length of the CDR3 is 13 residues. Per germline, CDR1 SGHAT and CDR2 FQNNGV.

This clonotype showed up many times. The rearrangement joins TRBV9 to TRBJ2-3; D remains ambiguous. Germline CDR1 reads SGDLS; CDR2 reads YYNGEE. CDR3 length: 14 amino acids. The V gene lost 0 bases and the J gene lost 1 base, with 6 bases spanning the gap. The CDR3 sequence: CASSVEGGTDTQYF. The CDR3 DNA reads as TGTGCCAGCAGCGTAGAAGGCGGCACAGATACGCAGTATTTT.

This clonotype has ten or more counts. The CDR3 sequence: CASSLSETNTEAFF. For the CDR3, the DNA is TGTGCCAGCAGCTTATCGGAGACAAACACTGAAGCTTTCTTT. This rearrangement joins TRBV7-9 to TRBJ1-1; the D is unclear. Germline V CDR1 and CDR2: SEHNR, FQNEAQ (reference sequence). This CDR3 comprises 14 residues. The V gene lost 2 bases and the J gene lost 2 bases, with 9 bases spanning the gap.

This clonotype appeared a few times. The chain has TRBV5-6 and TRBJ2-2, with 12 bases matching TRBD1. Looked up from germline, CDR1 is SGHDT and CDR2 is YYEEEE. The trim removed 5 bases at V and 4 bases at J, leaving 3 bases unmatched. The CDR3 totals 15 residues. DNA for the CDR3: TGTGCCAGCAGGGGACAGGGGGCCATCACCGGGGAGCTGTTTTTT. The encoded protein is CASRGQGAITGELFF. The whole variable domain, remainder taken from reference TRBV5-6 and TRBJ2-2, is DAGVTQSPTHLIKTRGQQVTLRCSPKSGHDTVSWYQQALGQGPQFIFQYYEEEERQRGNFPDRFSGHQFPNYSSELNVNALLLGDSALYLCASRGQGAITGELFFGEGSRLTVL.

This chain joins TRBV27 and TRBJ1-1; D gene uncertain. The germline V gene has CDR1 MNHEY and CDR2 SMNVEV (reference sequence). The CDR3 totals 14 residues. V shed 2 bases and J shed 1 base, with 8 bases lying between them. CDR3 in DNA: TGTGCCAGCAGTTTAGCGACACAGAACACTGAAGCTTTCTTT. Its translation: CASSLATQNTEAFF.

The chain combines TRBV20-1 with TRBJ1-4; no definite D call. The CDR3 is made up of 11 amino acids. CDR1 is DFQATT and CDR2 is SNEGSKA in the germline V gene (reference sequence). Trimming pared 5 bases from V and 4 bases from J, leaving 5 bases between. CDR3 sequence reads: CSAPDNEKLFF. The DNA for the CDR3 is TGCAGTGCTCCTGATAATGAAAAACTGTTTTTT.

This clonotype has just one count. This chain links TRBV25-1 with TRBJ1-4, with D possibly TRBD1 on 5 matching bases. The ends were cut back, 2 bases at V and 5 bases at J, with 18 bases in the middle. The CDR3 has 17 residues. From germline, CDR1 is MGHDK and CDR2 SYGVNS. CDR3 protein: CASSEAIGGVNNEKLFF. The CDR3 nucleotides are TGTGCCAGCAGTGAAGCTATTGGGGGGGTTAACAATGAAAAACTGTTTTTT.

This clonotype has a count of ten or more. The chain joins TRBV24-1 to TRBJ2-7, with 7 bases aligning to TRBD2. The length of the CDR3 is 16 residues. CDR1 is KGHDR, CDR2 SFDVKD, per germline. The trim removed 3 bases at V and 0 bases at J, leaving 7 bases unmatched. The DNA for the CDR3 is TGTGCCACCAGTGATCCTAGCGGAGCCAGCTCCTACGAGCAGTACTTC. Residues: CATSDPSGASSYEQYF.

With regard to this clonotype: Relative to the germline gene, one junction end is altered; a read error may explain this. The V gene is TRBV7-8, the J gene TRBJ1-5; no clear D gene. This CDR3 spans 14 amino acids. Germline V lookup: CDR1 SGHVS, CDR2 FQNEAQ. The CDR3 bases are TGCGCCAGCAGCCAAGAAGGGAACAATCAGCCCCAGCATTTT. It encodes CASSQEGNNQPQHF. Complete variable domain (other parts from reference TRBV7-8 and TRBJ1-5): GAGVSQSPRYKVAKRGQDVALRCDPISGHVSLFWYQQALGQGPEFLTYFQNEAQLDKSGLPSDRFFAERPEGSVSTLKIQRTQQEDSAVYLCASSQEGNNQPQHFGDGTRLSIL.

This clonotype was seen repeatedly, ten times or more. CDR3 sequence reads: CASSRDRGSNYGYTF. The CDR3 DNA follows: TGCGCCAGCAGTCGTGACAGGGGGAGCAACTATGGCTACACCTTC. This chain joins TRBV5-1 and TRBJ1-2, with TRBD1 identical over 9 bases. V was clipped by 5 bases and J by 2 bases; unmatched bases: 7. Germline V gene sequence: CDR1 SGHRS, CDR2 YFSETQ. This CDR3 region has 15 residues.

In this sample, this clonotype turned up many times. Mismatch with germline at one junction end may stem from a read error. The CDR3 DNA sequence: TGTGCTAGCAGCTTACGGGCAGGGCCGGCCTACGAGCAGTACTTC. Its translation is CASSLRAGPAYEQYF. The V and J genes are TRBV7-7 and TRBJ2-7, with D possibly TRBD1 on 5 matching bases. The CDR3 runs 15 residues. Germline CDR1 reads SSHAT; CDR2 reads FNYEAQ (reference sequence).

The CDR3 nucleotides are TGCAGCGTTGAGGAGGGACAGGGGACTAGCGGGAGAAGGTACAATGAGCAGTTCTTC. Translated: CSVEEGQGTSGRRYNEQFF. This chain uses TRBV29-1 with TRBJ2-1; TRBD2 agrees at 14 bases. The CDR3 contains 19 residues. The V gene's germline CDR1 is SQVTM and CDR2 ANQGSEA. The junction had 14 bases not matched to a gene; V was cut back by 3 bases and J by 4 bases.

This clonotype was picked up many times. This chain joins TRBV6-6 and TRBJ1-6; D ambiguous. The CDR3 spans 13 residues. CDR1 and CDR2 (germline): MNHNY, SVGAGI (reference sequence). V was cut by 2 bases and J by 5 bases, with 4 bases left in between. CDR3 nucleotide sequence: TGTGCCAGCAGTTACCAAGATAATTCACCCCTCCACTTT. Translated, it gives CASSYQDNSPLHF.

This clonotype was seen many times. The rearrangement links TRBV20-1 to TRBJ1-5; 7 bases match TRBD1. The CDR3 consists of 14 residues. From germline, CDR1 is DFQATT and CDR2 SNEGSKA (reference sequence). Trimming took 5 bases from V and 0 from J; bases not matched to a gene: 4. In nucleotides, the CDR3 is TGCAGTGCTCAGACAGGGCTTAGCAATCAGCCCCAGCATTTT. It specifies CSAQTGLSNQPQHF.

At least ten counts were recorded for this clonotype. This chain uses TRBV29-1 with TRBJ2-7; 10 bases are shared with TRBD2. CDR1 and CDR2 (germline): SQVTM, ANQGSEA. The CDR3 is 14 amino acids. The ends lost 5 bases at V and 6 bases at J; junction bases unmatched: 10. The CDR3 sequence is CSVKGAGGSSEQYF. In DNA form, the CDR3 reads TGCAGCGTTAAGGGAGCGGGAGGGTCGAGCGAGCAGTACTTC.

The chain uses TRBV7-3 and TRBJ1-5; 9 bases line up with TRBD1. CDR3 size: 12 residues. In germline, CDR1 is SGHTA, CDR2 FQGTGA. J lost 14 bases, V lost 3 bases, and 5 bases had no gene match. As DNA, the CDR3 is TGTGCCAGCAGCTTGGGACAGGGATCCGAGCATTTT. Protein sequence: CASSLGQGSEHF.

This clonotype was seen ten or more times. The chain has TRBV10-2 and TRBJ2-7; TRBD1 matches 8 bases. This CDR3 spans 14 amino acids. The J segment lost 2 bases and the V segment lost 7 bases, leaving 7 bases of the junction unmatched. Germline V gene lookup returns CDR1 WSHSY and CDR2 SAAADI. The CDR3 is CASTDRGRAYEQYF. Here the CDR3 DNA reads TGCGCCAGCACAGACAGGGGACGAGCCTACGAGCAGTACTTC.

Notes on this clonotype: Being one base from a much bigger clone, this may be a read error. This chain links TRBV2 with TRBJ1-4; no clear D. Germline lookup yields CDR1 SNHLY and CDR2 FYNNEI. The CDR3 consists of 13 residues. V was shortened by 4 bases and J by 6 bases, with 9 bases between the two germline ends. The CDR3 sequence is CASSGKVYEKLFF. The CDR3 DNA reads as TGTGCCAGCAGTGGGAAAGTATATGAAAAACTGTTTTTT.

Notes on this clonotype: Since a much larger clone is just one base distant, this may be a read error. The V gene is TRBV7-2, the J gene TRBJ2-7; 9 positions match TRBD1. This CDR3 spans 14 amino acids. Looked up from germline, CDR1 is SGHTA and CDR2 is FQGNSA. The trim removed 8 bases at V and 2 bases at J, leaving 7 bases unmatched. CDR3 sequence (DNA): TGTGCCAGCGGCACTCGACAGGGGGCCTACGAGCAGTACTTC. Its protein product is CASGTRQGAYEQYF. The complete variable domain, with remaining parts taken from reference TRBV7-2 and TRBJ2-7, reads GAGVSQSPSNKVTEKGKDVELRCDPISGHTALYWYRQSLGQGLEFLIYFQGNSAPDKSGLPSDRFSAERTGGSVSTLTIQRTQQEDSAVYLCASGTRQGAYEQYFGPGTRLTVT.

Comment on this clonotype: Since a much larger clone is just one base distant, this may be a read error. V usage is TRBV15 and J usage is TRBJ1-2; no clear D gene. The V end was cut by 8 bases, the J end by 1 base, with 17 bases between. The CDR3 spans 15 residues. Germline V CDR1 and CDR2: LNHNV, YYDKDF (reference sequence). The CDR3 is CATGVGRLFNYGYTF. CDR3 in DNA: TGTGCCACCGGTGTAGGGCGCCTTTTTAACTATGGCTACACCTTC.

The CDR3 is CASMWRQSSYNEQFF. As DNA, the CDR3 is TGTGCCAGTATGTGGAGACAGAGCTCCTACAATGAGCAGTTCTTC. The V call is TRBV19, the J call TRBJ2-1; D possibly corresponds to TRBD1 (5 bases). Trimming took off 7 bases at V and 0 bases at J, with 13 bases between the two ends. The CDR3 runs to 15 residues. CDR1 is LNHDA, CDR2 SQIVND, per germline (reference sequence). Full variable domain (outside the CDR3, taken from reference TRBV19 and TRBJ2-1): DGGITQSPKYLFRKEGQNVTLSCEQNLNHDAMYWYRQDPGQGLRLIYYSQIVNDFQKGDIAEGYSVSREKKESFPLTVTSAQKNPTAFYLCASMWRQSSYNEQFFGPGTRLTVL.

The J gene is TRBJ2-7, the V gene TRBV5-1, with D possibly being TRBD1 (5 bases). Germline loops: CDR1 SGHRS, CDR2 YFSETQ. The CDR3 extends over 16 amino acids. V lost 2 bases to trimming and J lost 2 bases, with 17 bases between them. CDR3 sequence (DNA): TGCGCCAGCAGCTTCCTCACATCAGGGATCCCCTACGAGCAGTACTTC. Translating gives CASSFLTSGIPYEQYF.

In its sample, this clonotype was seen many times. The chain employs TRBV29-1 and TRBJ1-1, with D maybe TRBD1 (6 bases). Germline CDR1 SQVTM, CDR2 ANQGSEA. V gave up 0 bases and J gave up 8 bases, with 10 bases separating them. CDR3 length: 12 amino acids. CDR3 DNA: TGCAGCGTTGAAGATCCGGACAGCGAAGCTTTCTTT. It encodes CSVEDPDSEAFF.